The next 7 T cell receptor beta chains were all read from a single sample in a study of identical twins. TCRdb analysed the 5' RACE reads with MiXCR anew, one entry per CDR3 protein. The data hold 150,000 or so distinct CDR3 sequences, with roughly 3.3% observed a single time. The sample consisted of memory T cells sorted from blood. These receptors were obtained from a man younger than 35 in good health.

This clonotype was observed a few times. This chain connects TRBV30 to TRBJ2-1; TRBD2 aligns across 8 bases. The CDR3 has 12 amino acids. With V trimmed by 1 base and J by 12 bases, 5 bases remained unmatched. Germline loops: CDR1 GTSNPN, CDR2 SVGIG (reference sequence). The CDR3, as DNA: TGTGCCTGGAGTGGGCGGGGGGAGTTGCAGTTCTTC. It specifies CAWSGRGELQFF.

This clonotype came up many times. J is TRBJ2-1 and V is TRBV7-9; TRBD2 is a possible D gene (6 bases). The CDR3 length is 16 residues. V lost 5 bases and J 5 bases, leaving 19 bases between the germline ends. Per the germline V gene, CDR1 is SEHNR and CDR2 is FQNEAQ (reference sequence). The CDR3 region is CASSPFNWRGNNEQFF. The CDR3 DNA is TGTGCCAGCAGCCCCTTTAATTGGCGGGGCAACAATGAGCAGTTCTTC.

This clonotype was observed at least ten times. The chain employs TRBV7-7 and TRBJ2-3; TRBD2 aligns across 12 bases. The V gene's germline CDR1 is SSHAT and CDR2 FNYEAQ (reference sequence). V trimming: 1 base; J trimming: 3 bases; junction bases outside the gene matches: 2. The CDR3 loop spans 16 amino acids. CDR3 nucleotide sequence: TGTGCCAGCAGCTTAGGACTAGCGGGAGTTACAGATACGCAGTATTTT. Its protein is CASSLGLAGVTDTQYF.

This clonotype appeared a few times. The chain recombines TRBV6-4 with TRBJ2-7; 10 bases are a match to TRBD2. This CDR3 has 14 amino acids. CDR1 and CDR2 from the germline V gene are MRHNA and SNTAGT. V shed 2 bases, J shed 5 bases, and the junction held 3 bases outside the gene matches. The CDR3 sequence is CASSDTGLANEQYV. For the CDR3, the DNA is TGTGCCAGCAGTGACACGGGACTAGCGAACGAGCAGTACGTC.

V and J are TRBV27 and TRBJ2-7; D is possibly TRBD1 or TRBD2 (6 bases each). The CDR3 consists of 15 residues. CDR1 is MNHEY, CDR2 SMNVEV, per germline (reference sequence). V dropped 5 bases and J dropped 3 bases, with 17 bases sitting between them. CDR3 DNA: TGTGCCAGCAGTCTACAGGGTTCAGCGGGCTACGAGCAGTACGTC. The encoded protein is CASSLQGSAGYEQYV.

This clonotype was seen at least ten times. The J gene is TRBJ2-1, the V gene TRBV20-1, with D possibly TRBD1 on 6 matching bases. The CDR3 consists of 11 residues. V shed 5 bases and J shed 10 bases, with 12 bases lying between them. CDR1 and CDR2 (germline): DFQATT, SNEGSKA (reference sequence). As DNA, the CDR3 is TGCAGTGCTTCCAGGGGAACCGAGCAGTTCTTC. This sequence encodes CSASRGTEQFF.

This clonotype has ten or more counts. V gene TRBV12-5 combines with J gene TRBJ2-1; D unresolved. The CDR3 is 13 residues long. Germline V lookup: CDR1 LGHNT, CDR2 FRNRAP. With 2 bases removed from V and 7 bases from J, the gap between germline ends came to 9 bases. CDR3 DNA sequence: TGTGCTAGTGGTTTGACCAGGTCGAATGAGCAGTTCTTC. The encoded protein is CASGLTRSNEQFF.